This T cell receptor (delta chain) was found in a study of γδ T cells in repeated Plasmodium falciparum infection. Looking at the study overall: Malian children with intense seasonal malaria exposure were compared with matched Australian children. Over around 630 days, donors received four mosquito-bite P. falciparum NF54 infections. Malian gammadelta TCRs were studied during no-transmission periods and across acute malaria episodes. Study-wide results and limits: Waves of new clonotype selection appeared after repeated controlled infections in Vdelta2-negative, largely Vdelta1+, gammadelta T cells.

Vgamma9/Vdelta2+ and Vdelta2-negative gammadelta T cells were flow-sorted from PBMC for bulk sequencing. CDR1 TSWWSYY and CDR2 QGS come from the germline V gene. This CDR3 spans 21 amino acids. TCRdb redid the clone calls on the multiplex PCR reads with CATT. This table has around 49,000 delta-chain clones, roughly 2% appearing once. With regard to this clone: The antigen is unknown. The protein that TCRdb holds for this DNA derives from a much larger clone and differs from the translated DNA at residue 4, which likely indicates a read error; the protein shown here is translated from the DNA.

This rearrangement joins TRDV1 to TRDJ1, with 11 nucleotides matching TRDD3. The J gene, left out of TCRdb, was set here by checking the DNA against germline. The sequenced sample was gamma-delta T cells from blood. This clonotype was sampled from a pool of human donors (malaria-infected and uninfected, not separated). The CDR3 sequence: CALEELGLPTWGIRGVDKLIF. DNA for the CDR3: TGTGCTCTTGAGGAACTAGGACTTCCTACATGGGGGATACGAGGGGTCGATAAACTCATCTTT.